This TCR beta chain was recovered during a study of naive and memory T cell subsets. Study-level results: A few larger clonotypes appeared in naive repertoires, especially CD8, possibly memory cells re-expressing CD45RA.

An equimolar mix of two oligonucleotides served as the beta constant-region primer for TRBC1 and TRBC2. Ligated cDNA was amplified by four rounds of PCR with nested alpha and beta constant-region primers and SP2. A single record per CDR3 protein comes from TCRdb applying MiXCR to the UMI-ligation and nested PCR reads. The table lists roughly 100,000 distinct CDR3 sequences, about 14% of them singletons, with 2.5% to 3% in the top ten. The CDR3 totals 15 residues. Looked up from germline, CDR1 is DFQATT and CDR2 is SNEGSKA (reference sequence). With 3 bases removed from V and 6 bases from J, the gap between germline ends came to 21 bases. There are many counts of this clonotype. The antigen is not known.

Source material: naive CD8+ T cells from blood. The genes are TRBV20-1 and TRBJ2-7, with D tentatively TRBD1 or TRBD2 (5 bases each). The TCR sequence derives from a human donor in good health. The CDR3, as DNA: TGCAGTGCTAGTTCGAGGGACGCCTCTCCTCGCGAGCAGTACTTC. Translating gives CSASSRDASPREQYF.